The 7 T cell receptor beta chains given below trace back to one sample, sequenced in a study of regulatory T cells in long-lasting Graves disease. Documented time point: persistent/refractory GD, antithyroid drugs over 5 years with positive TRAb. RNA isolated from PBMCs was used to make the TCR library. Building of the TCR beta libraries involved iRepertoire HTBI primers and Arm-PCR of CDR3 regions. Using its own MiXCR run on the multiplex PCR reads, TCRdb lists one record per CDR3 protein. The repertoire includes about half a million distinct CDR3 sequences, approximately 23% of them detected once, and less than 15% sits in the top ten. Source: peripheral blood mononuclear cells (PBMCs), taken when the disease was refractory, from a patient treated with antithyroid drugs. Every receptor here comes from a female donor with Graves disease.

This chain connects TRBV27 to TRBJ2-7, with 7 positions matching TRBD1. The germline V gene encodes CDR1 MNHEY and CDR2 SMNVEV (reference sequence). This CDR3 is 16 amino acids long. V was clipped by 3 bases and J by 0 bases; unmatched bases: 8. CDR3 bases: TGTGCCAGCAGTTTTGGGACAGCGAGGGGCTCCTACGAGCAGTACTTC. Translation gives CASSFGTARGSYEQYF.

This clonotype was observed at least ten times. The J gene is TRBJ2-7, the V gene TRBV20-1; possibly TRBD1 for D (6 bases). The V end lost 8 bases, the J end lost 4 bases, and 15 bases lay between the germline ends. CDR1 and CDR2 from the germline V gene are DFQATT and SNEGSKA (reference sequence). This CDR3 spans 12 amino acids. This chain's CDR3 is CSTLYREYEQYF. CDR3 nucleotide sequence: TGCAGTACCCTCTACAGGGAATACGAGCAGTACTTC.

This clonotype was picked up a small number of times. An end of the junction differs from the germline gene, which may be a read error. The chain joins TRBV2 to TRBJ2-2; no clear D. The CDR3 is made up of 14 amino acids. The germline gives CDR1 SNHLY, CDR2 FYNNEI. Here the CDR3 reads CVSSEHANTGELFF. The CDR3 DNA sequence: TGTGTCAGCAGTGAGCATGCGAACACCGGGGAGCTGTTTTTT.

The DNA for the CDR3 is TGCGCCAGCAGCACGGCGAGAGAACGGGGGGGGGCTGACTATGGCTACACCTTC. Translation: CASSTARERGGADYGYTF. J is TRBJ1-2 and V is TRBV5-1; tentative D call: TRBD1 (6 bases). Per the germline V gene, CDR1 is SGHRS and CDR2 is YFSETQ. There are 18 residues in the CDR3. The V and J ends lost 4 bases and 3 bases respectively, with 25 bases between them.

This clonotype was counted ten times or more. The gene calls are TRBV28 and TRBJ2-5; 8 bases line up with TRBD1. The ends lost 2 bases at V and 5 bases at J; junction bases unmatched: 4. There are 14 residues in the CDR3. The germline V gene encodes CDR1 MDHEN and CDR2 SYDVKM. CDR3 sequence (DNA): TGTGCCAGCAGTTTACCCGACAGGGGCGAGACCCAGTACTTC. Its protein is CASSLPDRGETQYF.

This clonotype was counted ten times or more. The chain links TRBV5-1 to TRBJ2-7, with D possibly TRBD1 on 7 matching bases. Germline V gene data show CDR1 as SGHRS and CDR2 as YFSETQ. Between the trimmed V and J ends, which lost 3 bases and 1 base, there was a span of 14 bases. The CDR3 contains 15 residues. As DNA, the CDR3 is TGCGCCAGCAGCTCAGGGGGGATTCGGTCCTACGAGCAGTACTTC. Amino acids: CASSSGGIRSYEQYF.

The table lists this clonotype with a few counts. The V call is TRBV29-1, the J call TRBJ2-7; a possible D gene is TRBD2 (7 bases). V was trimmed by 1 base and J by 4 bases, leaving 11 bases between them. The CDR3 contains 13 residues. The germline gives CDR1 SQVTM, CDR2 ANQGSEA. The CDR3 spells CSVEGGGRYEQYF. The CDR3 coding sequence is TGCAGCGTTGAAGGGGGGGGCAGGTACGAGCAGTACTTC.